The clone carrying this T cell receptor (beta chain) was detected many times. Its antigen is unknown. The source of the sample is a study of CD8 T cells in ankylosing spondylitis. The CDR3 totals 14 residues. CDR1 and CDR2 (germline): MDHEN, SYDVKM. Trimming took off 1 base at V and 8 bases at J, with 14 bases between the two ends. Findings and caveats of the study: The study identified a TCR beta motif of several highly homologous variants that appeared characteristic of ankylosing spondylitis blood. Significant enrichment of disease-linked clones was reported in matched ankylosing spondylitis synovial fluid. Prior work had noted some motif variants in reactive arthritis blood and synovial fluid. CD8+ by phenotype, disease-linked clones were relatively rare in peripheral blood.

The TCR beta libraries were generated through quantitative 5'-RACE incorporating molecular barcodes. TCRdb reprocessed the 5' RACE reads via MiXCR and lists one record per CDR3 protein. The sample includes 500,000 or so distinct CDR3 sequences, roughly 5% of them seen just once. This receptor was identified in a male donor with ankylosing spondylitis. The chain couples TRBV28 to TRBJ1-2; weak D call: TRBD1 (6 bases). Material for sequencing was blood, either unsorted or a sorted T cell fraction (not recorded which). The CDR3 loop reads CASSLSSGVGGYTF. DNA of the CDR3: TGTGCCAGCAGTTTATCCTCAGGGGTGGGAGGCTACACCTTC.